This T cell receptor beta chain was sequenced during a study of blood T cell repertoires in COVID-19. Across the whole study: COVID-19 samples from acute and convalescent phases originated in the United States, Italy and Spain. From T cells, B-cell-depleted T cells, or PBMCs came the material, which was cDNA or gDNA.

Original processing notes: Nucleated cell counts were estimated from reference gene primer amplification. Clones were sequenced by immunoSEQ multiplex PCR, and TCRdb holds only the in-frame ones, with some missing. V and J calls plus clone size are reproduced from that table; the DNA served to infer D and trimming. This repertoire shows about 200,000 clones, roughly 84% found once; its top ten account for 4.5% to 5%. The germline gives CDR1 KGHSH, CDR2 LQKENI. CDR3 length: 14 residues. Trimming stripped 6 bases from V and 4 bases from J, with 14 bases between. The TCR originated in a woman older than 75 with acute or convalescent COVID-19. The sequenced sample consisted of peripheral blood. J is TRBJ2-3 and V is TRBV18, with a tentative D call TRBD2 (6 bases). Here the CDR3 reads CASSLAVHPDTQYF. The CDR3 DNA reads TGTGCCAGCTCCTTAGCGGTCCATCCAGATACGCAGTATTTT.